The TCR beta chain described here comes from a study of Graves' ophthalmopathy and Graves' hyperthyroidism. Findings of the study overall: From stable hyperthyroidism, ophthalmopathy was separated by a 13-signature model with 85% to 90% sensitivity and 75% to 84% specificity.

Lactation, pregnancy, uncontrolled infections and other autoimmune diseases were all grounds for excluding patients. PBMCs came from roughly 9.1 ml of fresh peripheral blood. TCR beta CDR3 regions were amplified from RNA transcripts. Following a first-round RT-PCR that used HTBI primers, a second-round multiplex PCR was carried out. TCRdb re-derived calls from the multiplex PCR reads in MiXCR, one entry per CDR3 protein. The table records more than 300,000 distinct CDR3 sequences, approximately 18% of them present only once. This clonotype has a count of ten or more. What it binds is unknown. Germline V CDR1 and CDR2: SGHRS, YFSETQ. There are 17 residues in the CDR3. Trimming removed 0 bases at V and 0 bases at J, with 16 bases between.

The specimen was peripheral blood. The source is an adult woman with stable Graves' hyperthyroidism. This chain links TRBV5-1 with TRBJ2-7; D unclear. This chain's CDR3 is CASSLAPRSPSSYEQYF. The CDR3 bases are TGCGCCAGCAGCTTGGCCCCGCGGTCACCTAGCTCCTACGAGCAGTACTTC.